The 12 T cell receptor beta chains given below trace back to one sample, sequenced in a study of OX40 agonist ivuxolimab in advanced cancers. Generated by immunoSEQ multiplex PCR, the TCRdb table keeps only in-frame clones and is missing some. Of tens of thousands of clones listed, approximately 85% were seen once; the top ten hold approximately 0.22%. The sample consisted of CD4+ or CD8+ T cells sorted from blood, taken in a trial of the OX40 agonist ivuxolimab. Receptors were obtained from an adult with an advanced solid tumor such as melanoma, head and neck, liver or kidney cancer.

The chain has TRBV6-5 and TRBJ2-5; possibly TRBD1 or TRBD2 for D (5 bases each). TRBJ2-7 explains the end of the DNA better; the J call may be wrong. Germline loops: CDR1 MNHEY, CDR2 SVGAGI. The CDR3 is made up of 15 amino acids. CDR3 DNA sequence: TGTGCCACCCAGGGAGCGAGTACAAACTCCTACGAGCAGTACTTC. Its protein product is CATQGASTNSYEQYF.

V is TRBV19 and J is TRBJ1-1; D is unclear. Trimming shortened V by 10 bases and J by 6 bases, and 18 bases separated the two germline ends. Germline CDR1 reads LNHDA; CDR2 reads SQIVND (reference sequence). This CDR3 is built from 13 residues. DNA for the CDR3: TGTGCCAACATATTAGCCCCGGGGTCTGAAGCTTTCTTT. Translated: CANILAPGSEAFF.

The chain recombines TRBV9 with TRBJ1-4, with D possibly TRBD1 on 5 matching bases. The V gene lost 1 base and the J gene lost 8 bases, with 9 bases spanning the gap. This CDR3 is built from 13 residues. The V gene's germline CDR1 is SGDLS and CDR2 YYNGEE. The CDR3: CASSVSGGEKLFF. As DNA, the CDR3 is TGTGCCAGCAGCGTATCCGGGGGGGAAAAACTGTTTTTT.

The gene calls are TRBV6-6 and TRBJ2-4; D unresolved. The CDR3 has 13 residues. Germline values: CDR1 MNHNY, CDR2 SVGAGI (reference sequence). Trimming cost V 7 bases and J 6 bases, with 13 bases left between them. CDR3 nucleotide sequence: TGTGCCAGCACCCTACGGACGGGAAACATTCAGTACTTC. This sequence encodes CASTLRTGNIQYF.

The genes are TRBV11-2 and TRBJ1-2, with a weak D call TRBD1 (6 bases). The CDR3 covers 14 residues. Trimming took off 1 base at V and 7 bases at J, with 13 bases between the two ends. Germline-derived CDR1 and CDR2 are SGHAT and FQNNGV. The CDR3 nucleotides read TGTGCCAGCAGCTTAGGTCTTACAGGGACTGGCTACACCTTC. As protein: CASSLGLTGTGYTF.

This chain connects TRBV28 to TRBJ2-5; D is ambiguous. Trimming left V 10 bases short and J 5 bases short, with 14 bases between. The germline gives CDR1 MDHEN, CDR2 SYDVKM. The CDR3 has 12 amino acids. The CDR3 reads CATRDPGETQYF. The DNA for the CDR3 is TGTGCCACCCGTGACCCTGGGGAGACCCAGTACTTC. The entire variable domain, with the rest obtained from reference TRBV28 and TRBJ2-5, is as follows: DVKVTQSSRYLVKRTGEKVFLECVQDMDHENMFWYRQDPGLGLRLIYFSYDVKMKEKGDIPEGYSVSREKKERFSLILESASTNQTSMYLCATRDPGETQYFGPGTRLLVL.

The chain couples TRBV7-2 to TRBJ2-2; 7 bases fit TRBD1. This CDR3 is 14 amino acids long. V lost 5 bases to trimming and J lost 3 bases; unmatched junction nucleotides: 3. The germline V gene encodes CDR1 SGHTA and CDR2 FQGNSA. This CDR3 reads CASSIGQDTGELFF. The CDR3 DNA follows: TGTGCCAGCAGCATCGGACAGGACACCGGGGAGCTGTTTTTT.

This chain connects TRBV11-2 to TRBJ1-1, with D possibly being TRBD1 (6 bases). The CDR3 is 16 residues long. CDR1 and CDR2 (germline): SGHAT, FQNNGV. V was cut by 7 bases and J by 10 bases, with 28 bases left in between. In DNA, the CDR3 is TGTGCCAGCACGGGGGGGGCAGGCCTCGGGACGTCCGCAGCTTTCTTT. Residues: CASTGGAGLGTSAAFF. The whole variable domain, filled in from reference TRBV11-2 and TRBJ1-1, reads EAGVAQSPRYKIIEKRQSVAFWCNPISGHATLYWYQQILGQGPKLLIQFQNNGVVDDSQLPKDRFSAERLKGVDSTLKIQPAKLEDSAVYLCASTGGAGLGTSAAFFGQGTRLTVV.

The rearrangement joins TRBV19 to TRBJ2-5; D may correspond to TRBD1 or TRBD2 (5 bases each). Deletions cut 6 bases from V and 3 bases from J, with 11 bases between. From germline, CDR1 is LNHDA and CDR2 SQIVND (reference sequence). This CDR3 has 13 amino acids. The CDR3 protein is CASRRRGEETQYF. The CDR3 nucleotides are TGTGCCAGTAGAAGAAGAGGGGAAGAGACCCAGTACTTC.

The gene calls are TRBV5-1 and TRBJ2-1; 7 nucleotides line up with TRBD1. CDR3 size: 14 residues. In germline, CDR1 is SGHRS, CDR2 YFSETQ. V lost 2 bases to trimming and J lost 5 bases; unmatched junction nucleotides: 4. Here the CDR3 reads CASSFGDSNNEQFF. The CDR3 DNA is TGCGCCAGCAGCTTCGGGGACAGCAACAATGAGCAGTTCTTC.

In its sample, this clone was seen once. J is TRBJ2-2 and V is TRBV4-2; no clear D. This CDR3 comprises 16 residues. V was clipped by 0 bases and J by 5 bases, with 13 bases between them. Germline loops: CDR1 LGHNA, CDR2 YNFKEQ. CDR3 sequence reads: CASSQDISPTTGELFF. The CDR3 bases are TGTGCCAGCAGCCAAGATATTAGCCCAACAACCGGGGAGCTGTTTTTT.

This clone was recorded once. CDR3 loop: CASSYTSVGDRAQETQYF. The DNA for the CDR3 is TGTGCCAGCAGTTACACCTCCGTTGGGGACAGGGCCCAAGAGACCCAGTACTTC. The V and J genes are TRBV28 and TRBJ2-5, with 9 bases identical to TRBD1. Germline V gene sequence: CDR1 MDHEN, CDR2 SYDVKM. The CDR3 sequence is 18 residues long. V lost 4 bases to trimming and J lost 1 base; unmatched junction nucleotides: 13.